Detailed here is one T cell receptor (beta chain). Its antigen is not known. These data are taken from a study of radiation and T cells in renal cell carcinoma. General study findings and limits: Pretreatment tumor biopsies were lacking, so baseline clonotypes are unknown.

The assay was immunoSEQ multiplex PCR, and TCRdb's table has in-frame clones only and misses some. The data contain 25,000 to 40,000 clones, over 70% of them singletons. As to time point: blood 4 weeks post-SBRT, at nephrectomy. The treatment: 15 Gy SBRT to primary tumor, nephrectomy 4 weeks later. Nephrectomy followed 15 Gy stereotactic body radiation by 4 weeks. Losses at the gene ends were 3 bases for V and 3 bases for J; bases not matched to a gene: 2. CDR1 is MGHRA, CDR2 YSYEKL, per germline. The CDR3 contains 13 residues. V gene TRBV4-1 combines with J gene TRBJ2-7; TRBD2 agrees at 7 bases. The material was blood, obtained from a patient whose treatment included radiotherapy and nephrectomy. The clonotype was recovered from a man aged 60-69 years with renal cell carcinoma. The CDR3 bases are TGCGCCAGCAGCCAGACTAGCAGCTACGAGCAGTACTTC. It is translated as CASSQTSSYEQYF.